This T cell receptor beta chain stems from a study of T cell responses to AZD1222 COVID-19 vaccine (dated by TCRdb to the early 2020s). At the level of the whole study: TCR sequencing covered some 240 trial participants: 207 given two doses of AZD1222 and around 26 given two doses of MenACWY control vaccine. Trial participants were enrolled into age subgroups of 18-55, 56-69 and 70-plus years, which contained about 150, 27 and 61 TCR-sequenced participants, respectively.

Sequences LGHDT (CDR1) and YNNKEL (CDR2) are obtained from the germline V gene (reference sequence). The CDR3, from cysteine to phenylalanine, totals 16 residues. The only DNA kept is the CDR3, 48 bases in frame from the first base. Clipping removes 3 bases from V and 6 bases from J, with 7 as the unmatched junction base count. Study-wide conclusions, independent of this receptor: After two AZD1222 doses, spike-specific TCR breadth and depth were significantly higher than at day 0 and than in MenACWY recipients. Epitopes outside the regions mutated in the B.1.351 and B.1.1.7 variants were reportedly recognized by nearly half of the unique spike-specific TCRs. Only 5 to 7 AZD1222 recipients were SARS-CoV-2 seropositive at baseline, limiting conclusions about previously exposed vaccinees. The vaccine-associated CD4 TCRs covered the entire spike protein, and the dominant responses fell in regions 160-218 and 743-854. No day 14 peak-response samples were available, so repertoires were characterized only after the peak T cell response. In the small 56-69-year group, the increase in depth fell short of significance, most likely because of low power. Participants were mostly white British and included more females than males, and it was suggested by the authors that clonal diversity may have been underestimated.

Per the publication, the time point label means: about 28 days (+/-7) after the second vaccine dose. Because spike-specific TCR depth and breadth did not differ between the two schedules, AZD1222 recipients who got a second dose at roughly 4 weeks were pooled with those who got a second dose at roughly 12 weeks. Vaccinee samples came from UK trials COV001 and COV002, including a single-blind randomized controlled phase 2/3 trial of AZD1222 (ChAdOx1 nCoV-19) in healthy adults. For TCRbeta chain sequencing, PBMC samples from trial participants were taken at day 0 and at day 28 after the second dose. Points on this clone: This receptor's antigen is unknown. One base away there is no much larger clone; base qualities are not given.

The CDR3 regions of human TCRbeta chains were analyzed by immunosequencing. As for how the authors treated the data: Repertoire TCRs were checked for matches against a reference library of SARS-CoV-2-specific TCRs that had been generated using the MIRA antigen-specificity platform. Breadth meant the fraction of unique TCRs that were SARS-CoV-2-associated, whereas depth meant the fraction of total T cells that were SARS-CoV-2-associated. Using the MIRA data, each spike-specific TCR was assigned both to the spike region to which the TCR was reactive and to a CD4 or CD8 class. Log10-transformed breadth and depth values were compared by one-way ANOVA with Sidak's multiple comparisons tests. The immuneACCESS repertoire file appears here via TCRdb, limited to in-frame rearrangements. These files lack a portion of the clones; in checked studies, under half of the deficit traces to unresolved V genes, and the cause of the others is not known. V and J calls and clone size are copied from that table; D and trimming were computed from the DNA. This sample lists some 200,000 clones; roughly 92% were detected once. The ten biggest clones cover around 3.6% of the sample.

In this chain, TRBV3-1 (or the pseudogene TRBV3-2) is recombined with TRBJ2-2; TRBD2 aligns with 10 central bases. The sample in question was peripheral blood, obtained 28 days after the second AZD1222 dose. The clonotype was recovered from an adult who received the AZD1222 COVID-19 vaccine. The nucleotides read TGTGCCAGCAGCCACCGACTAGCGGGTTACGCCGGGGAGCTGTTTTTT. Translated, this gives CASSHRLAGYAGELFF.